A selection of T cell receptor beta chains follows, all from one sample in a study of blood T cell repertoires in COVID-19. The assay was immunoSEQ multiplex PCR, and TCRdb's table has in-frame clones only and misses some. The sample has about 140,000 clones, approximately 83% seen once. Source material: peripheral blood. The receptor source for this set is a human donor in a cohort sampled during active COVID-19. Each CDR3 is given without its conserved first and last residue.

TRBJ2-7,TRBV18,ASSPQRGTVGDEQY
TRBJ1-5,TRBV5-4,ASSPDRGGNQPQH
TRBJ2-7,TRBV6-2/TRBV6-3,ASSYSTYYEQY
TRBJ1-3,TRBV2,ASSEATGTADTIY
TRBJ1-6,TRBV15,ATSRDRRGSPLH
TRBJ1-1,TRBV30,AWRGAGGQRWTEAF
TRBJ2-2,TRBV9,ASSVQETHTGELF
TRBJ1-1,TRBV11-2,ASSLTRQGPTEAF
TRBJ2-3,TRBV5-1,ASSTPTGLEADTQY
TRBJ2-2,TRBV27,ASSSQFAGELF
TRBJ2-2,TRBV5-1,ASSVGLAVNTGELF
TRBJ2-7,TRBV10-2,ASSRDTYEQY
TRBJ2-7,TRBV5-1,ASSFRLAGDSYEQY
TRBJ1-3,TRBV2,ASSGEAEFGNTIY
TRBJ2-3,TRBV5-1,ASSKRRLADSTDTQY
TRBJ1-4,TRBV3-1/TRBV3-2,ASSPETGGGEKLF
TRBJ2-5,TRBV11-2,ASSLGASGSGETQY
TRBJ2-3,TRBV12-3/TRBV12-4,ASSTGQINTQY
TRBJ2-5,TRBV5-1,ASSLGRVVSRETQY
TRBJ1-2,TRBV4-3,ASSQLGPTNYGYT
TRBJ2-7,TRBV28,ASTTTGTGENEQY
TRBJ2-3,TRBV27,ASKELAGWDTQY
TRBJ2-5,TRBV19,ASSPQAVQETQY
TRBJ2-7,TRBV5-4,ASSLDGTPPTSQY
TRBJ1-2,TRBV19,ATRPWTGGNGYGYT
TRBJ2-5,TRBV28,ASRSSRGPQETQY
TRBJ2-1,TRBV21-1,ASSTRPSRDRGHWAPWNEQF
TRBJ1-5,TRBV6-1,ASSEDRLQPQH
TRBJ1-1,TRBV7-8,ASSLGGRVTEAF
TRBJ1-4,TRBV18,ASSPLATNEKLF
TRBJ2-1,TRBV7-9,ASSLGGLAGSNEQF
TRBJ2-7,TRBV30,AWSKGQGGSSYEQY
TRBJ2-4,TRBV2,ASSAGLLAKNIQY